One and the same sample provided the 23 T cell receptor beta chains below, sequenced in a study of T cells in Graves' hyperthyroidism and ophthalmopathy. Amplification targeted TCR beta CDR3 regions from RNA transcripts. First-round RT-PCR of the TCR CDR3 relied on the HTBI primer set. TCRdb re-called the multiplex PCR reads with MiXCR, one entry per CDR3 protein. Of roughly 570,000 distinct CDR3 sequences detected, approximately 14% appear once; the ten largest clones hold under 8%. The sequenced sample was blood. The receptors were sampled from a woman in her twenties or thirties with Graves' hyperthyroidism.

CDR3 sequence: CASSTIETGFGYTF. The CDR3 region has the DNA TGTGCCAGCAGTACAATCGAAACAGGTTTCGGCTACACCTTC. The chain combines TRBV27 with TRBJ1-2, with D possibly matching TRBD1 (5 bases). The CDR3 totals 14 residues. The V end lost 5 bases, the J end lost 8 bases, and 18 bases lay between the germline ends. Looked up from germline, CDR1 is MNHEY and CDR2 is SMNVEV (reference sequence).

Note on this clonotype: This could be a read error, since a much larger clone is one nucleotide away. V usage is TRBV28 and J usage is TRBJ2-7, with 10 bases lining up with TRBD2. CDR1 is MDHEN, CDR2 SYDVKM, per germline. V lost 3 bases to trimming and J lost 3 bases; unmatched junction nucleotides: 5. The length of the CDR3 is 15 residues. The CDR3 nucleotides read TGTGCCAGCAGTTTTGTAGCGGGGGGCGACTACGAGCAGTACTTC. Its translation: CASSFVAGGDYEQYF. Complete variable domain (other parts from reference TRBV28 and TRBJ2-7): DVKVTQSSRYLVKRTGEKVFLECVQDMDHENMFWYRQDPGLGLRLIYFSYDVKMKEKGDIPEGYSVSREKKERFSLILESASTNQTSMYLCASSFVAGGDYEQYFGPGTRLTVT.

V gene TRBV5-6 combines with J gene TRBJ2-5; D is undetermined. The germline V and J ends were trimmed by 1 base and 5 bases, with 6 bases remaining between them. The CDR3 has 12 residues. Germline V gene lookup returns CDR1 SGHDT and CDR2 YYEEEE. The CDR3 is CASSLWVETQYF. CDR3 nucleotide sequence: TGTGCCAGCAGCTTGTGGGTGGAGACCCAGTACTTC.

V is TRBV25-1 and J is TRBJ2-7; 7 bases match TRBD2. V shed 4 bases and J 6 bases; nucleotides not matched to a gene: 6. The CDR3 consists of 13 residues. Germline V gene lookup returns CDR1 MGHDK and CDR2 SYGVNS. The CDR3 spells CASSGLLAGEQYF. CDR3 nucleotide sequence: TGTGCCAGCAGTGGTCTATTAGCGGGCGAGCAGTACTTC.

This rearrangement joins TRBV19 to TRBJ1-1; D is ambiguous. V was trimmed by 3 bases and J by 0 bases, leaving 17 bases between them. Germline V gives CDR1 LNHDA, CDR2 SQIVND (reference sequence). This CDR3 comprises 17 residues. The CDR3 loop reads CASSILDRGPLNTEAFF. DNA of the CDR3: TGTGCCAGTAGTATCTTAGACCGCGGACCCCTGAACACTGAAGCTTTCTTT.

This clonotype was picked up many times. The chain employs TRBV30 and TRBJ2-1, with TRBD1 as a possible D gene (6 bases). This CDR3 comprises 14 residues. Trimming stripped 6 bases from V and 7 bases from J, with 19 bases between. Germline CDR1 GTSNPN, CDR2 SVGIG (reference sequence). CDR3 residues: CACIQGSILNEQFF. The CDR3 DNA sequence: TGTGCCTGCATACAGGGCAGCATCCTAAATGAGCAGTTCTTC.

This clonotype was observed many times. The gene calls are TRBV6-1 and TRBJ1-2; tentatively, D is TRBD1 (6 bases). Per the germline V gene, CDR1 is MNHNS and CDR2 is SASEGT. There are 14 residues in the CDR3. With 2 bases removed from V and 8 bases from J, the gap between germline ends came to 15 bases. The CDR3 region has the DNA TGTGCCAGCAGTGAACAGACAGGACAAGGAGGCTACACCTTC. Amino acid sequence: CASSEQTGQGGYTF.

Many counts were recorded for this clonotype. V usage is TRBV30 and J usage is TRBJ2-1, with TRBD1 identical over 9 bases. Germline loops: CDR1 GTSNPN, CDR2 SVGIG (reference sequence). This CDR3 is 15 amino acids long. V was clipped by 4 bases and J by 5 bases; unmatched bases: 9. The DNA of the CDR3 is TGTGCCTGGACCCTAACGGGACAGGGCGACAATGAGCAGTTCTTC. Amino acids: CAWTLTGQGDNEQFF.

This clonotype was seen many times. The J gene is TRBJ2-5, the V gene TRBV11-2, with D unclear. The CDR3 extends over 15 amino acids. The V end lost 1 base, the J end lost 9 bases, and 18 bases lay between the germline ends. The germline V gene encodes CDR1 SGHAT and CDR2 FQNNGV. CDR3 sequence reads: CASSLGRVLVRAQYF. DNA of the CDR3: TGTGCCAGCAGCTTAGGCAGAGTCTTGGTTCGGGCCCAGTACTTC.

This clonotype was detected ten times or more. The rearrangement uses TRBV6-1 and TRBJ2-7, with a weak D call TRBD1 (5 bases). The CDR3 is 15 residues long. V dropped 6 bases and J dropped 4 bases, with 19 bases sitting between them. Germline-derived CDR1 and CDR2 are MNHNS and SASEGT. DNA of the CDR3: TGTGCCAGCAGAAGAGAAACAAGGACAAATTACGAGCAGTACTTC. Translating gives CASRRETRTNYEQYF.

The table lists this clonotype with many counts. The J gene is TRBJ2-1, the V gene TRBV5-5; weak D call: TRBD1 (5 bases). V was cut by 2 bases and J by 14 bases, with 11 bases left in between. CDR1 is SGHKS and CDR2 is YYEKEE in the germline V gene (reference sequence). CDR3 length: 11 amino acids. This CDR3 is CASSFWGQKFF. The CDR3 DNA is TGTGCCAGCAGCTTCTGGGGCCAGAAGTTCTTC.

This clonotype was detected only a few times. The chain combines TRBV4-1 with TRBJ2-2, with D tentatively TRBD1 (6 bases). Trimming took 8 bases from V and 4 from J, leaving 14 bases between them. The CDR3 is made up of 14 amino acids. Germline V gene data show CDR1 as MGHRA and CDR2 as YSYEKL. CDR3 amino acids: CASGNTGSTGELFF. The CDR3 bases are TGCGCCAGCGGAAACACAGGGTCCACCGGGGAGCTGTTTTTT.

This clonotype was observed many times. The chain uses TRBV7-9 and TRBJ2-7, with D possibly being TRBD2 (5 bases). Germline V gene data show CDR1 as SEHNR and CDR2 as FQNEAQ (reference sequence). The CDR3 totals 14 residues. V lost 1 base and J lost 6, with 13 bases in between. Here the CDR3 reads CASSLEVGESEQYF. The CDR3 region has the DNA TGTGCCAGCAGCTTAGAGGTGGGAGAGAGCGAGCAGTACTTC.

This clonotype was counted at least ten times. This chain connects TRBV7-3 to TRBJ2-3; D is ambiguous. Germline values: CDR1 SGHTA, CDR2 FQGTGA. The CDR3 contains 15 residues. Deletions cut 3 bases from V and 2 bases from J, with 12 bases between. For the CDR3, the DNA is TGTGCCAGCAGCTTCTCGGGCCGATACACAGATACGCAGTATTTT. This gives the protein CASSFSGRYTDTQYF.

This clonotype was observed many times. The chain uses TRBV27 and TRBJ2-1; no firm D call. The CDR3 consists of 12 residues. V was pared by 5 bases and J by 6 bases, with 8 bases between. Germline lookup yields CDR1 MNHEY and CDR2 SMNVEV (reference sequence). CDR3 region: CASSQSLNEQFF. The CDR3 nucleotides are TGTGCCAGCAGTCAATCCCTCAATGAGCAGTTCTTC.

This clonotype has a count of ten or more. This sequence joins TRBV6-2 or TRBV6-3 and TRBJ2-7; 14 nucleotides line up with TRBD2. Germline V lookup: CDR1 MNHEY, CDR2 SVGEGT. This CDR3 contains 14 residues. The J segment lost 6 bases and the V segment lost 6 bases, leaving 4 bases of the junction unmatched. This CDR3 is CASSRLAGGVEQYF. CDR3 nucleotides: TGTGCCAGCAGCAGACTAGCGGGAGGGGTCGAGCAGTACTTC.

This chain connects TRBV24-1 to TRBJ2-1, with D possibly being TRBD2 (6 bases). Germline CDR1 KGHDR, CDR2 SFDVKD. Trimming removed 3 bases at V and 10 bases at J, with 21 bases between. This CDR3 region has 16 residues. CDR3 bases: TGTGCCACCAGTGATCCAAAGTGGGAAAGTGGAGGGGAGCAGTTCTTC. Protein product: CATSDPKWESGGEQFF.

In this sample, this clonotype turned up many times. The gene calls are TRBV7-2 and TRBJ2-3; 9 nucleotides line up with TRBD2. CDR3 size: 14 residues. Germline CDR1 reads SGHTA; CDR2 reads FQGNSA. With 4 bases clipped from V and 5 bases from J, the junction kept 4 bases outside the gene matches. The CDR3 DNA sequence: TGTGCCAGCAGCTCTAGCGGGACGGGAGATACGCAGTATTTT. Translated, it gives CASSSSGTGDTQYF. Using reference TRBV7-2 and TRBJ2-3 for the parts outside the CDR3, the full variable domain is GAGVSQSPSNKVTEKGKDVELRCDPISGHTALYWYRQSLGQGLEFLIYFQGNSAPDKSGLPSDRFSAERTGGSVSTLTIQRTQQEDSAVYLCASSSSGTGDTQYFGPGTRLTVL.

This clonotype was seen a few times. The DNA for the CDR3 is TGTGCCAGCAGTTTTATCCAGGGGGCCTATGGCTACACCTTC. This codes for CASSFIQGAYGYTF. The chain has TRBV12-3 or TRBV12-4 and TRBJ1-2, with 8 bases that match TRBD1. The CDR3 length is 14 residues. Germline trimming cut 3 bases from V and 4 bases from J; bases unmatched to any gene: 4.

This clonotype was recorded at least ten times. The CDR3 protein is CASMASENTGELFF. The CDR3 region has the DNA TGTGCCAGCATGGCTAGCGAGAACACCGGGGAGCTGTTTTTT. This chain connects TRBV2 to TRBJ2-2; D perhaps matches TRBD2 (6 bases). Trimming removed 7 bases at V and 1 base at J, with 10 bases between. Looked up from germline, CDR1 is SNHLY and CDR2 is FYNNEI. The CDR3 runs 14 residues.

This clonotype occurred many times. This chain joins TRBV7-6 and TRBJ2-7; 9 nucleotides align to TRBD1. Germline-derived CDR1 and CDR2 are SGHVS and FNYEAQ. The CDR3 has 17 residues. V shed 4 bases and J 5 bases; nucleotides not matched to a gene: 15. The CDR3 sequence: CASSSPLPGTGSHEQYF. The CDR3, as DNA: TGTGCCAGCAGCTCCCCTCTTCCCGGGACAGGGTCCCACGAGCAGTACTTC.

This clonotype has just a few counts. The chain has TRBV6-2 or TRBV6-3 and TRBJ2-2; the D call may be TRBD1 or TRBD2 (6 bases each). CDR1 is MNHEY and CDR2 is SVGEGT in the germline V gene. The CDR3 sequence is 16 residues long. The V and J ends lost 4 bases and 5 bases respectively, with 17 bases between them. The CDR3 sequence: CASSWLGGGRTGELFF. DNA of the CDR3: TGTGCCAGCAGTTGGCTCGGGGGCGGGCGGACCGGGGAGCTGTTTTTT.

This chain connects TRBV6-1 to TRBJ2-7, with TRBD2 as a possible D gene (6 bases). Germline V lookup: CDR1 MNHNS, CDR2 SASEGT. The V end was cut by 5 bases, the J end by 5 bases, with 10 bases between. The CDR3 is 12 amino acids. The CDR3 nucleotides read TGTGCCAGCAGTCGGGGCGGGGACGAGCAGTACTTC. Translation: CASSRGGDEQYF.